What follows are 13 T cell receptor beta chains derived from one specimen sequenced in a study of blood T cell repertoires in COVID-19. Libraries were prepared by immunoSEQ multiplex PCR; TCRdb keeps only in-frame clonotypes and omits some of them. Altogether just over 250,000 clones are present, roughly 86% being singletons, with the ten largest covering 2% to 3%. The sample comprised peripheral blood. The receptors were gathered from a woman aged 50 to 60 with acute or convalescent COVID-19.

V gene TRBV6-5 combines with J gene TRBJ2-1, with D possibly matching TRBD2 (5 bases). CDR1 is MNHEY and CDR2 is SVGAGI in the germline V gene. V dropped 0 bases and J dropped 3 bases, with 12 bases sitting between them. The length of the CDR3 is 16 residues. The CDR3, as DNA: TGTGCCAGCAGTTACTCGGTGGGAGAGGACTACAATGAGCAGTTCTTC. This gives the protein CASSYSVGEDYNEQFF.

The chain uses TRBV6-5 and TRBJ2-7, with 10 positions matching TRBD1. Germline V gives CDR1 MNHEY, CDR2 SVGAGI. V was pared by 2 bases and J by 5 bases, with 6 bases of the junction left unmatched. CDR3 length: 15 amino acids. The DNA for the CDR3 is TGTGCCAGCAGTTACCAGAAGGGACAGGGGAACGAGCAGTACTTC. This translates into CASSYQKGQGNEQYF.

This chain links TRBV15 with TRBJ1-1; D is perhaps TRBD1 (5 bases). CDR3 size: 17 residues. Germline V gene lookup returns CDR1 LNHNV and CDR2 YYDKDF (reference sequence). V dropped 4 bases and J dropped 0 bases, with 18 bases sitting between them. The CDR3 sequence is CATSKGLILSLNTEAFF. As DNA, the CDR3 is TGTGCCACCAGCAAGGGGCTAATTCTGAGCTTGAACACTGAAGCTTTCTTT.

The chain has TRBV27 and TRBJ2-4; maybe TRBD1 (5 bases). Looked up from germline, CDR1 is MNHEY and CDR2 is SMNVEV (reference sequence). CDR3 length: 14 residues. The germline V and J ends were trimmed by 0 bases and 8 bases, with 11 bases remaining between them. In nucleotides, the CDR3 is TGTGCCAGCAGTTTATCCGCAGGGTGGGACATTCAGTACTTC. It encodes CASSLSAGWDIQYF.

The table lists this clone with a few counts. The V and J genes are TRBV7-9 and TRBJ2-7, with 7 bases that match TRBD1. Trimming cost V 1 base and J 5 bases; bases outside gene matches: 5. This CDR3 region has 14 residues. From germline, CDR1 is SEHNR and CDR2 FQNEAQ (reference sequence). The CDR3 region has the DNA TGTGCCAGCAGCTTAGACAGGGGAAGGAACGAGCAGTACTTC. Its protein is CASSLDRGRNEQYF.

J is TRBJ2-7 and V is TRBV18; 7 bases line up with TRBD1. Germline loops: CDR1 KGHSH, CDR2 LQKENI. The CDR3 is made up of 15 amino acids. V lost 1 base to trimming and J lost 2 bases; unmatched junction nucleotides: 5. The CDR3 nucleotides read TGTGCCAGCTCACCACGGGCAGGGGGTGCCTACGAGCAGTACTTC. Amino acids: CASSPRAGGAYEQYF. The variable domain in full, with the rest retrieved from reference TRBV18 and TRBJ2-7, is NAGVMQNPRHLVRRRGQEARLRCSPMKGHSHVYWYRQLPEEGLKFMVYLQKENIIDESGMPKERFSAEFPKEGPSILRIQQVVRGDSAAYFCASSPRAGGAYEQYFGPGTRLTVT.

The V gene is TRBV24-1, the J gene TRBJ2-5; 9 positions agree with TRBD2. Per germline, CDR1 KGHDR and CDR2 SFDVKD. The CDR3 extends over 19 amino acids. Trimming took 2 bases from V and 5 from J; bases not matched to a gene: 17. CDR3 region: CATSDSNLQVAGASETQYF. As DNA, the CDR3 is TGTGCCACCAGTGATTCCAACCTTCAAGTAGCGGGAGCGAGTGAGACCCAGTACTTC.

For the CDR3, the DNA is TGTGCCACCAGTGATTTGAACGCCCGCAGCCAAGAGACCCAGTACTTC. Its translation: CATSDLNARSQETQYF. The chain employs TRBV24-1 and TRBJ2-5; D is undetermined. This CDR3 is built from 16 residues. With 0 bases removed from V and 1 base from J, the gap between germline ends came to 11 bases. Germline CDR1 is KGHDR and CDR2 is SFDVKD.

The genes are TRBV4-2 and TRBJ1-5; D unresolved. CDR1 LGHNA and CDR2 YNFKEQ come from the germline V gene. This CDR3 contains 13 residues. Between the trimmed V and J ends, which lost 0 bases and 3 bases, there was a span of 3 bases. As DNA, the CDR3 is TGTGCCAGCAGCCAAGACAACAATCAGCCCCAGCATTTT. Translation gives CASSQDNNQPQHF.

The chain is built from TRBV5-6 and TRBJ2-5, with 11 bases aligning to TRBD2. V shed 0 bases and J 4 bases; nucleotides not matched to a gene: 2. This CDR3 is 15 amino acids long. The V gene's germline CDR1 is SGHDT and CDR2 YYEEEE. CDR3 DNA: TGTGCCAGCAGCTTGGTAGCGGGAGGGCGAGAGACCCAGTACTTC. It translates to CASSLVAGGRETQYF.

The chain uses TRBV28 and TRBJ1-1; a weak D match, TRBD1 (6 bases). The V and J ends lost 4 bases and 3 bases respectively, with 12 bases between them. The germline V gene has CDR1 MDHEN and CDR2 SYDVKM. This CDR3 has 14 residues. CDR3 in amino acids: CASSSHWTDTEAFF. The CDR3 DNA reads TGTGCCAGCAGTTCCCACTGGACAGACACTGAAGCTTTCTTT.

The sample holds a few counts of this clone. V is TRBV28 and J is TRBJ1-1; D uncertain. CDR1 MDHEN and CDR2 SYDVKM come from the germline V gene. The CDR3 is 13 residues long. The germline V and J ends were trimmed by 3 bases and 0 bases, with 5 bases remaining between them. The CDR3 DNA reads TGTGCCAGCAGTTTTTTTATGAACACTGAAGCTTTCTTT. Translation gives CASSFFMNTEAFF.

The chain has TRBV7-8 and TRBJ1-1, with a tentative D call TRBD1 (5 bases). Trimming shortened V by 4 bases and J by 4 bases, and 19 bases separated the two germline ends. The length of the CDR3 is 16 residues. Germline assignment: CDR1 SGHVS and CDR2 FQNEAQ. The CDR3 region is CASSSRTSLATTEAFF. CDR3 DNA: TGTGCCAGCAGCTCGCGGACATCCCTCGCGACCACTGAAGCTTTCTTT. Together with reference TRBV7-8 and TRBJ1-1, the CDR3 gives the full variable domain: GAGVSQSPRYKVAKRGQDVALRCDPISGHVSLFWYQQALGQGPEFLTYFQNEAQLDKSGLPSDRFFAERPEGSVSTLKIQRTQQEDSAVYLCASSSRTSLATTEAFFGQGTRLTVV.